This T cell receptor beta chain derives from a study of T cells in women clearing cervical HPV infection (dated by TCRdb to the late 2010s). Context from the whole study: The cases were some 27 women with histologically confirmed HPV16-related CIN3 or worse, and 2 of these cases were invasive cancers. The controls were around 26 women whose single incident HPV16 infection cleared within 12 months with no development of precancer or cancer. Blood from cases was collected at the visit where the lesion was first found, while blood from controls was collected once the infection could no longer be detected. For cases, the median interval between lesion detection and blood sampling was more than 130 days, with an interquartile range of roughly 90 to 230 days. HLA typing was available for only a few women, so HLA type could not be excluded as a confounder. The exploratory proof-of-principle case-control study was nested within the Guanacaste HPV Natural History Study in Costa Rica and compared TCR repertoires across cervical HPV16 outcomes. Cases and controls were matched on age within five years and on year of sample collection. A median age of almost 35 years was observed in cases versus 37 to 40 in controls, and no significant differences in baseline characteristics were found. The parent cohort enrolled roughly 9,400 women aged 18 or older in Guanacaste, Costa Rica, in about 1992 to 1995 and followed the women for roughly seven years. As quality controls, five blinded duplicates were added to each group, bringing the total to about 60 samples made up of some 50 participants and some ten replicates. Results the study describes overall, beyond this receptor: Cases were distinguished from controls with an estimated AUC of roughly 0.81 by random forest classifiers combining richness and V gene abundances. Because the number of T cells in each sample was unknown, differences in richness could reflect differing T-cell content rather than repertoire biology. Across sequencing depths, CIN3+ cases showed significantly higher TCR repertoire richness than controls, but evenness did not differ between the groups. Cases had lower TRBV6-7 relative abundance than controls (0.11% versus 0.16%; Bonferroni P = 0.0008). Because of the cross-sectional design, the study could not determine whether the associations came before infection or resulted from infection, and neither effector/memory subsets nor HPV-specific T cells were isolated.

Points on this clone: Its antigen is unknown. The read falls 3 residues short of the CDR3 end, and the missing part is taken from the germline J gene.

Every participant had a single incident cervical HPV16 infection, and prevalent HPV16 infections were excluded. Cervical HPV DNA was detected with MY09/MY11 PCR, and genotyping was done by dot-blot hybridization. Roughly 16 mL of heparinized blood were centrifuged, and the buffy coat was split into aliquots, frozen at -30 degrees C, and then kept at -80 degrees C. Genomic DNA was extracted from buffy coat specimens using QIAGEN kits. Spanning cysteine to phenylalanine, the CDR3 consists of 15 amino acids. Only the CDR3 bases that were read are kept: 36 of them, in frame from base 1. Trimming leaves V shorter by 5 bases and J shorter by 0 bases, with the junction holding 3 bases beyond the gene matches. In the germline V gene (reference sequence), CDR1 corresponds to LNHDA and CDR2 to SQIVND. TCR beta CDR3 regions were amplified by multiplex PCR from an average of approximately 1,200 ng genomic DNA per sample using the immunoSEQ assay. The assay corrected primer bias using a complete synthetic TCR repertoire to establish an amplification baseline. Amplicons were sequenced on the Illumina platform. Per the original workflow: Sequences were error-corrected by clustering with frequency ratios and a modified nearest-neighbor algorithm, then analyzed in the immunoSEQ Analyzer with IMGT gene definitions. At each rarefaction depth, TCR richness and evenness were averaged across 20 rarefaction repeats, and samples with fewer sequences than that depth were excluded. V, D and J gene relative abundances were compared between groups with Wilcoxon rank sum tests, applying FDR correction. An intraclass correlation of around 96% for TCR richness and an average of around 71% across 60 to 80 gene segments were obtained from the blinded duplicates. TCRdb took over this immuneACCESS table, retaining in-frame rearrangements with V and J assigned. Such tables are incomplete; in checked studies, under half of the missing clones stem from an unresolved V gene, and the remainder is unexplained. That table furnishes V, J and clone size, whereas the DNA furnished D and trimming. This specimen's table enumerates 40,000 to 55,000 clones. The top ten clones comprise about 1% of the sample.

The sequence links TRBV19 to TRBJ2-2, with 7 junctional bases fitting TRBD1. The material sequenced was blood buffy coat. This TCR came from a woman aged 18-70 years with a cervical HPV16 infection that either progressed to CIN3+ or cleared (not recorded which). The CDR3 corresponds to CASSRQGANTGELFF. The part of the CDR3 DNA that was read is TGTGCCAGTAGTCGGCAGGGGGCGAACACCGGGGAG.